This T cell receptor (beta chain) was profiled in a study of cytomegalovirus exposure and HLA in healthy donors. Study overall: Earlier findings included 90 million to 120 million unique TCR beta sequences obtained from about 179 million T cells.

Primers for the PCR totalled 60 Vbeta and 13 Jbeta. The data were produced by immunoSEQ multiplex PCR, yet TCRdb's version contains in-frame clones alone and is incomplete. The sample includes 75,000 to 95,000 clones, 78% of them seen just once. From germline, CDR1 is MNHEY and CDR2 SMNVEV (reference sequence). The length of the CDR3 is 19 residues. The V segment lost 4 bases and the J segment 0 bases; nucleotides outside the gene matches: 14. Of note for this clone: The antigen remains unidentified.

Study outcomes and limitations: Immune exposure information comprised only CMV serostatus. Apparent HLA restriction characterized most CMV-associated TCR beta chains in a later analysis.

This receptor was taken from a male donor in good health and CMV-seropositive. V and J are TRBV27 and TRBJ2-1, with 8 bases identical to TRBD1. Specimen: PBMCs. CDR3 amino acids: CASSYKAGTGVSSYNEQFF. Written as DNA, the CDR3 is TGTGCCAGCAGTTACAAGGCCGGGACAGGCGTTAGCTCCTACAATGAGCAGTTCTTC.